This record covers a single T cell receptor (beta chain). Its antigen is currently unknown. This sample is drawn from a study of CD4+ T cells in melanoma. Findings and limits, study-wide: Diverse differentiation states were reported for melanoma neoantigen-specific CD4+ T cells. CD8+ T cell, macrophage and B cell function reportedly correlated with neoantigen-specific CD4+ T cells.

Only in-frame clones appear in the TCRdb table, and some are missing; sequencing was by immunoSEQ multiplex PCR. This table has about 55,000 clones, roughly two thirds appearing once. The specimen sequenced was tumor tissue. This clonotype was sampled from a human donor with melanoma.

CDR3 nucleotide sequence: TGTGCCAGCAGTACCCACAGTGCAGGGACGCAGTATTTT. Its translation is CASSTHSAGTQYF. V gene TRBV27 combines with J gene TRBJ2-3; D is perhaps TRBD1 (5 bases). This CDR3 region has 13 residues. Per the germline V gene, CDR1 is MNHEY and CDR2 is SMNVEV (reference sequence). V was clipped by 5 bases and J by 9 bases, with 15 bases between them.